The rows below give T cell receptor beta chains drawn from one sample of a study of T cells in Graves' hyperthyroidism and ophthalmopathy. TCRdb passed the multiplex PCR reads through MiXCR, listing each CDR3 protein once. The sample holds about 410,000 distinct CDR3 sequences, about 15% seen once. The sample comprised blood. The source is a man younger than 35 with Graves' ophthalmopathy. Both conserved end residues are part of each CDR3. Fields, in order: J gene, V gene, D gene, clone size, CDR3 DNA, CDR3 protein. The D gene is left open where the match is weak. Clone size is not always given. Where it is, it says once, few, many or a class for expanded clones.

>TRBJ2-1|TRBV11-2|TRBD2|many
TGTGCCAGCAGCTTAGGGGGACTAGCGAGCGAGCAGTTCTTC
CASSLGGLASEQFF
>TRBJ1-1|TRBV2|TRBD1|many
TGTGCCAGCAGCGACAGGGGCAGGAGCACTGAAGCTTTCTTT
CASSDRGRSTEAFF
>TRBJ2-3|TRBV10-3|.|few
TGTGCCACAAAGGGCTCGGGGCAGACTGGGACAGATACGCAGTATTTT
CATKGSGQTGTDTQYF
>TRBJ2-5|TRBV30|TRBD1|many
TGTGCCTGGAGGGAGGACAGGGTCCGGGAGACCCAGTACTTC
CAWREDRVRETQYF
>TRBJ2-3|TRBV20-1|TRBD2|many
TGCAGTGCTCCTGCGGGGGGGCCAGATACGCAGTATTTT
CSAPAGGPDTQYF
>TRBJ2-7|TRBV5-1|TRBD1|many
TGCGCCAGCAGCATGGGACAGGGAGCCTACGAGCAGTACTTC
CASSMGQGAYEQYF
>TRBJ1-1|TRBV24-1|TRBD1|many
TGTGCCACTAGACAGGGGTCATACACTGAAGCTTTCTTT
CATRQGSYTEAFF
>TRBJ2-7|TRBV4-2|.|many
TGTGCCAGCAGCCAGGGGGAGAGAGGGGCCTACGAGCAGTACTTC
CASSQGERGAYEQYF
>TRBJ1-1|TRBV7-8|.|few
TGTGCCAGCAGCTCTTTGGGACAACGCTCCGGTGAAGCTTTCTTT
CASSSLGQRSGEAFF
>TRBJ2-1|TRBV11-3|TRBD2|.
TGTGCCAGCAGCTTAGAAGGGACTAGCGTATCCTACAATGAGCAGTTCTTC
CASSLEGTSVSYNEQFF
>TRBJ1-5|TRBV12-5|.|many
TGTGCCGTTCAAACTCCAAATCAGCCCCAGCATTTT
CAVQTPNQPQHF
>TRBJ2-5|TRBV5-1|.|few
TGCGCCAGCAGCCCTATTCCTGGGAACCAAGAGACCCAGTACTTC
CASSPIPGNQETQYF
>TRBJ2-7|TRBV20-1|TRBD1|once
TGCAGTGCTAGGGGGTTGAACGGGACAGGGGACTACGAGCAGTACTTC
CSARGLNGTGDYEQYF
>TRBJ2-7|TRBV7-9|.|many
TGTGCCAGCAGCCCAGCAGAGGGGTACGAGCAGTACTTC
CASSPAEGYEQYF
>TRBJ2-3|TRBV24-1|.|many
TGTGCCACCGGGACGGTGGATACGCAGTATTTT
CATGTVDTQYF
>TRBJ2-1|TRBV10-1|TRBD2|.
TGCGCCAGCAGCGTAGCGGGAGGGAATGAGCAGTTCTTC
CASSVAGGNEQFF
>TRBJ2-7|TRBV7-9|TRBD1|.
TGTGCCAGCAGCTTAGAGACAGGGGGGGGGTACGAGCAGTACTTC
CASSLETGGGYEQYF
>TRBJ1-1|TRBV6-1|.|many
TGTGCCAGCACCAACGCGGGAAGGAGAATGAACACTGAAGCTTTCTTT
CASTNAGRRMNTEAFF
>TRBJ2-3|TRBV6-1|TRBD1|many
TGTGCCAGCAGTGATGTTGGACAGGGGACAGATACGCAGTATTTT
CASSDVGQGTDTQYF
>TRBJ1-5|TRBV4-1|.|few
TGCGCCAGCAGCCAAGAGAGTTCCCGGAGACAGCCCCAGCATTTT
CASSQESSRRQPQHF
>TRBJ2-7|TRBV5-1|TRBD1|few
TGCGCCAGCCGGACAGGGAACGAGCAGTACTTC
CASRTGNEQYF
>TRBJ1-1|TRBV11-3|.|few
TGTGCCAGCAGCTTAGATCCTTCGGGAAGAGCTTTCTTT
CASSLDPSGRAFF
>TRBJ1-1|TRBV5-1|.|many
TGCGCCAGCAGCTTGGAGGGTTTTGGGGCAGAACGGGAAGCTTTCTTT
CASSLEGFGAEREAFF
>TRBJ2-1|TRBV7-9|TRBD1|.
TGTGCCAGCAGCTCTGGGACAGGGGATGTGGATGAGCAGTTCTTC
CASSSGTGDVDEQFF
>TRBJ2-1|TRBV30|.|few
TGTGCCTGGGGGTTGGGTGGGTTCCCGTTCTTC
CAWGLGGFPFF
>TRBJ1-1|TRBV20-1|.|.
TGCAGTGCCGCACCAGCGGCTGAAGCTTTCTTT
CSAAPAAEAFF
>TRBJ2-1|TRBV27|TRBD2|.
TGTGCCAGCAGAACCTACGTGACTAGCGGGAGAAATGAGCAGTTCTTC
CASRTYVTSGRNEQFF
>TRBJ2-7|TRBV13|.|.
TGTGCCAGCAGCTCTGCTGGGTACAGGGTGGAATCCTACGAGCAGTACTTC
CASSSAGYRVESYEQYF
>TRBJ2-5|TRBV30|TRBD2|.
TGTGCCTGGAGTGTACGTTGGTCGGGGGGGACACAAGAGACCCAGTACTTC
CAWSVRWSGGTQETQYF
>TRBJ2-4|TRBV10-1|.|.
TGCGCCAGCTCGGACGGTGCGATTCAGTACTTC
CASSDGAIQYF
>TRBJ2-7|TRBV20-1|TRBD2|.
TGCAGTGCTACCCTAAGACTAGCGGGCTTTACCTACGAGCAGTACTTC
CSATLRLAGFTYEQYF
>TRBJ1-2|TRBV5-1|.|many
TGCGCCAGCAGCATCGACAGTTATGGCTACACCTTC
CASSIDSYGYTF
>TRBJ2-7|TRBV6-1|.|many
TGTGCCAGCAGTGAAGGGACGGGAACCTACGAGCAGTACTTC
CASSEGTGTYEQYF
>TRBJ1-2|TRBV14|TRBD1|.
TGTGCCAGCAGCCAAGAAGGGACAGGGTACTATGGCTACACCTTC
CASSQEGTGYYGYTF
>TRBJ1-1|TRBV12-3/TRBV12-4|TRBD1|many
TGTGCCAGCAAGAAGACAGGGCCGAACACTGAAGCTTTCTTT
CASKKTGPNTEAFF
>TRBJ2-2|TRBV7-2|.|.
TGTGCCAGCACCCCCGCGCCAAACACCGGGGAGCTGTTTTTT
CASTPAPNTGELFF
>TRBJ1-2|TRBV3-1|.|many
TGTGCCAGCAGCATCTTCACAGGGAACTATGGCTACACCTTC
CASSIFTGNYGYTF
>TRBJ2-5|TRBV12-5|TRBD1|many
TGTGCTAGTGGCCTGACAGGGGAAGAGACCCAGTACTTC
CASGLTGEETQYF
>TRBJ1-2|TRBV11-2|.|many
TGTGCCAGCAGCATCGGTCCCGACTATGGCTACACCTTC
CASSIGPDYGYTF
>TRBJ1-1|TRBV30|TRBD1|many
TGTGCCTGGGGGACAGTGCCAATGAACACTGAAGCTTTCTTT
CAWGTVPMNTEAFF
>TRBJ1-3|TRBV30|.|many
TGTGCCTGGAGTCCCCTCGGAAACACCATATATTTT
CAWSPLGNTIYF
>TRBJ1-2|TRBV19|.|few
TGTGCCAGAAAAGCGCTGGGGCAAGACAGCCGGAACTATGGCTACACCTTC
CARKALGQDSRNYGYTF
>TRBJ2-7|TRBV5-1|TRBD2|many
TGCGCCAGCAGCTATGGACTAGCGGGGGGGTCGAGCTACGAGCAGTACTTC
CASSYGLAGGSSYEQYF
>TRBJ2-3|TRBV5-6|.|many
TGTGCCAGCTCCATGGGTGGAGATACGCAGTATTTT
CASSMGGDTQYF
>TRBJ2-5|TRBV18|.|many
TGTGCCAGCCTACGATACGACGAGCAAGAGACCCAGTACTTC
CASLRYDEQETQYF
>TRBJ2-3|TRBV20-1|TRBD2|many
TGCAGTGCCTCCCTAGCGGGGGGATTCCCAGATACGCAGTATTTT
CSASLAGGFPDTQYF